Reported below is one T cell receptor (beta chain). These data belong to a study of blood T cell repertoires in COVID-19. Study details: COVID-19 samples from acute and convalescent phases originated in the United States, Italy and Spain.

V gave up 5 bases and J gave up 2 bases, with 12 bases separating them. The V gene's germline CDR1 is MDHEN and CDR2 SYDVKM. The CDR3 has 14 amino acids. Study processing details: Reference gene primer amplification gave nucleated cell count estimates. The table came from immunoSEQ multiplex PCR; TCRdb's copy has only in-frame clones and leaves some out. V, J and clone size were drawn from that table, and D and trimming were deduced from the DNA. The profile shows more than 350,000 clones, 85% to 90% of them singletons. The study drew participants aged about 18 to 90 years from roughly 25 US areas. Participants reported their clinical history, and cohort assignment relied on those reports.

This clonotype was obtained from a man between 18 and 29 years old who had recovered from COVID-19. The V call is TRBV28, the J call TRBJ1-1; D ambiguous. Sequencing was carried out using PBMCs or T cells enriched from blood (not recorded which). DNA of the CDR3: TGTGCCAGCAGTCCTCCGCGGGTTAACACTGAAGCTTTCTTT. Protein: CASSPPRVNTEAFF.